Listed below are T cell receptor beta chains from one sample, sequenced in a study of cytomegalovirus exposure and HLA in healthy donors. Profiling relied on immunoSEQ multiplex PCR, and the TCRdb table lists in-frame clones only, not all of them. The data show 90,000 to 150,000 clones, 70% to 90% seen once. Specimen: PBMCs. The receptors come from a man aged 35 to 55 in good health and CMV-seronegative. CDR3s include the opening cysteine and the closing phenylalanine or tryptophan. D genes are given only for firm matches. Part of the rows lack a size; the others show once, few, many or a class for expanded clones.

d_call	v_call	j_call	clone_size	cdr3_nt	cdr3_aa
TRBD1	TRBV5-5	TRBJ2-7	-	TGTGCCAGCAGTTTCCTGACAGGGTCAATCTACGAGCAGTACTTC	CASSFLTGSIYEQYF
TRBD1	TRBV5-4	TRBJ1-1	-	TGTGCCAGCAGCAAAGGACAGGCCTCTAACACTGAAGCTTTCTTT	CASSKGQASNTEAFF
-	TRBV27	TRBJ1-1	-	TGTGCCAGCACGCAACACCCCGGGGGTACATTTAACACTGAAGCTTTCTTT	CASTQHPGGTFNTEAFF
-	TRBV9	TRBJ2-1	few	TGTGCCAGCAGCGTAGATCCCCGGGAGCAGTTCTTC	CASSVDPREQFF
-	TRBV7-2	TRBJ1-6	-	TGTGCCAGCAGTCGTGAACAGGGTTCCAATTCACCCCTCCACTTT	CASSREQGSNSPLHF
-	TRBV6-5	TRBJ2-2	-	TGTGCCAGCAGCCGGACCCGGGGGAACACCGGGGAGCTGTTTTTT	CASSRTRGNTGELFF
-	TRBV6-6	TRBJ1-4	-	TGTGCCAGCAGTTCCTCCACAGGGTATGAAAAACTGTTTTTT	CASSSSTGYEKLFF
TRBD1	TRBV7-2	TRBJ2-3	-	TGTGCCAGCAGCCCATACAGGGGTATAACAGATACGCAGTATTTT	CASSPYRGITDTQYF
-	TRBV5-1	TRBJ2-1	few	TGCGCCAGCAGCGAAAAAGGGGACACTACCTACAATGAGCAGTTCTTC	CASSEKGDTTYNEQFF
-	TRBV6-1	TRBJ1-1	once	TGTGCCAGCAGTGAGGTCAGGGGAGGGACTGAAGCTTTCTTT	CASSEVRGGTEAFF
TRBD2	TRBV5-4	TRBJ2-2	-	TGTGCCAGCAGCTTGGAGCGGGGGGGCGACACCGGGGAGCTGTTTTTT	CASSLERGGDTGELFF
-	TRBV6-6	TRBJ1-6	-	TGTGCCAGCAGTTACGGCGGCATCTCCTATAATTCACCCCTCCACTTT	CASSYGGISYNSPLHF
-	TRBV7-9	TRBJ1-1	few	TGTGCCAGCAGATCACAGGACACTGAAGCTTTCTTT	CASRSQDTEAFF
-	TRBV29-1	TRBJ1-1	-	TGCAGCGTTGATAGAGTGAACACTGAAGCTTTCTTT	CSVDRVNTEAFF
TRBD2	TRBV28	TRBJ2-1	-	TGTGCCAGCAGTTTAGCCACCAGCGGGAGGGGAAGCAATGAGCAGTTCTTC	CASSLATSGRGSNEQFF
-	TRBV5-6	TRBJ1-5	few	TGTGCCAGCAGCTTGGGGGGAGGACAGCCCCAGCATTTT	CASSLGGGQPQHF
TRBD1	TRBV23-1	TRBJ2-2	-	TGCGCCAGACAGGGGAAAGGTAAGGGCGGGGAGCTGTTTTTT	CARQGKGKGGELFF
TRBD1	TRBV5-4	TRBJ1-1	-	TGTGCCAGCAGCCGTGGGACAGCGAAGGAGGGGGGCACTGAAGCTTTCTTT	CASSRGTAKEGGTEAFF
-	TRBV20-1	TRBJ1-1	-	TGCAGTGCCGCACCCACGGGTGAAGCTTTCTTT	CSAAPTGEAFF
-	TRBV6-1	TRBJ2-3	-	TGTGCCAGCAGTGAACACGGGGGACAGATAACGCAGTATTTT	CASSEHGGQITQYF
-	TRBV7-9	TRBJ2-1	-	TGTGCCAGCCGGAGCGGGTACTACAATGAGCAGTTCTTC	CASRSGYYNEQFF
-	TRBV6-5	TRBJ2-2	-	TGTGCCAGCAGTTACCGCGGCGGGGAGGGGGCCGGGGAGCTGTTTTTT	CASSYRGGEGAGELFF
-	TRBV6-5	TRBJ2-7	-	TGTGCCAGCAGTTACCTGGGCCCATCCTACGAGCAGTACTTC	CASSYLGPSYEQYF
TRBD1	TRBV7-9	TRBJ1-5	-	TGTGCCAGCAGCGAGGGACAGGGGAGCAATCAGCCCCAGCATTTT	CASSEGQGSNQPQHF
-	TRBV5-1	TRBJ2-2	-	TGCGCCAGCAGCCCTTATCTCGGGGAGCTGTTTTTT	CASSPYLGELFF
-	TRBV4-3	TRBJ1-3	-	TGCGCCAGCAGCCAAGTTCCCTTTACAGGATTTAGGTCCACCATATATTTT	CASSQVPFTGFRSTIYF
TRBD1	TRBV27	TRBJ1-4	-	TGTGCCAGCAGTTCTATTGGGGCAGCCGAAGGGGGCGGACGGGAAAAACTGTTTTTT	CASSSIGAAEGGGREKLFF
-	TRBV9	TRBJ2-2	few	TGTGCCAGCAGGGGGGGGGCTAGCGGAAACACCGGGGAGCTGTTTTTT	CASRGGASGNTGELFF
-	TRBV6-5	TRBJ2-6	-	TGTGCCAGCAGCCCTCTGAGATATGGGGCCAACGTCCTGACTTTC	CASSPLRYGANVLTF
TRBD2	TRBV6-6	TRBJ2-5	-	TGTGCCAGCAGCCCTAGCGGGGGGTCCCAAGAGACCCAGTACTTC	CASSPSGGSQETQYF
-	TRBV2	TRBJ1-4	-	TGTGCCAGCAGCGCCTCGGGACTCCTTAATGAAAAACTGTTTTTT	CASSASGLLNEKLFF
-	TRBV5-6	TRBJ1-1	-	TGTGCCAGCAGCTTCCGAGGCGCGGGGAACACTGAAGCTTTCTTT	CASSFRGAGNTEAFF
TRBD1	TRBV11-3	TRBJ1-1	few	TGTGCCAGCAGCCCGAGGACAGGGGAAGCTTTCTTT	CASSPRTGEAFF
-	TRBV27	TRBJ2-1	once	TGTGCCAGCAGTTTATCGACAGGTGGTTCCTACAATGAGCAGTTCTTC	CASSLSTGGSYNEQFF
TRBD2	TRBV27	TRBJ2-1	-	TGTGCCAGCAGTTTAACCCCCGGGACTACCTACAATGAGCAGTTCTTC	CASSLTPGTTYNEQFF
-	TRBV10-3	TRBJ2-7	-	TGTGCCATCAGTGTCTCGGCAGGGGGGCAGGAGCAGTACTTC	CAISVSAGGQEQYF
-	TRBV28	TRBJ2-7	-	TGTGCCAGCAGTTCACCTTCGGGAACCGAGCAGTACTTC	CASSSPSGTEQYF
TRBD2	TRBV4-3	TRBJ2-5	-	TGCGCCAGCAGCCAAGAATGGCGGGACTATGAGACCCAGTACTTC	CASSQEWRDYETQYF
-	TRBV5-6	TRBJ2-7	-	TGTGCCAGCAGCTCACTCTACGAGCAGTACTTC	CASSSLYEQYF
-	TRBV20-1	TRBJ1-5	-	TGCAGTGCCAGCGGGGGTTGGGCCCAGCATTTT	CSASGGWAQHF
-	TRBV9	TRBJ1-2	-	TGTGCCAGCAGCGTAGGCCAGGGATTGGGCTATGGCTACACCTTC	CASSVGQGLGYGYTF
-	TRBV4-1	TRBJ1-5	-	TGCGCCAGCAGCCAAGCACCCCAGCAGCCCCAGCATTTT	CASSQAPQQPQHF